This T cell receptor beta chain derives from a study of CD8+ T cells in alopecia areata. This clone was detected once. What it recognizes is unknown. Study results and caveats: Sequence data from scalp samples additionally include resident alphabeta T cells of normal skin. Although TCR sharing was seen in mice, sharing across patients was less clear, possibly for HLA-related reasons. Greater clonality was observed in lesional scalp samples, especially alopecia totalis/universalis, versus normal scalp.

The germline V gene encodes CDR1 SGHAT and CDR2 FQNNGV. The CDR3 has 15 amino acids. Deletions cut 7 bases from V and 3 bases from J, with 16 bases between. cDNA serving as the sequencing template came from extracted, reverse transcribed RNA. Generated by immunoSEQ multiplex PCR, the TCRdb table keeps only in-frame clones and is missing some. The repertoire holds around 120,000 clones, with roughly 69% as singletons. Researchers picked out CD4+ and CD8+ T cells from PBMCs by sorting. The genes are TRBV11-2 and TRBJ2-1; D might be TRBD2 (5 bases). The sample comprised CD4+ T cells sorted from blood. The clonotype comes from a human donor in good health. The CDR3 nucleotides are TGTGCCAGCACCCCCCCCGGGGATGGCTACAATGAGCAGTTCTTC. This translates into CASTPPGDGYNEQFF.